A single T cell receptor (beta chain) is shown here with its context. The antigen remains undetermined. The ends were cut back, 4 bases at V and 4 bases at J, with 13 bases in the middle. The CDR3 loop spans 14 amino acids. Germline V CDR1 and CDR2: SEHNR, FQNEAQ (reference sequence). This specimen belongs to a study of T-cell memory formation after mild COVID-19. Study-wide results and caveats: Balance between CD4 and CD8 was seen in clones contracting day 15 to 85, and a CD4+ lean was seen in later expanders.

5'RACE primed from the constant segment yielded TCR alpha and TCR beta cDNA libraries bearing sample barcodes and UMIs. TCRdb analysed the 5' RACE reads with MiXCR anew, one entry per CDR3 protein. This repertoire shows 350,000 to 500,000 distinct CDR3 sequences, roughly 18% found once; its top ten account for 20% to 25%. This clonotype was sampled from a man in his late teens or twenties who had mild COVID-19 (a few samples of this study predate the infection). Cell type and time point are not known. Sequencing input: PBMCs or a T cell subset sorted from them (not recorded which). The rearrangement uses TRBV7-9 and TRBJ1-2; no firm D call. The chain's CDR3 is CASSSLDGRYGYTF. CDR3 nucleotide sequence: TGTGCCAGCAGCTCCCTGGACGGACGCTATGGCTACACCTTC.